These T cell receptor beta chains were read from a single sample in a study of cytomegalovirus exposure and HLA in healthy donors. This table comes from immunoSEQ multiplex PCR, and its TCRdb copy is limited to in-frame clones, with some not included. The sample lists around 190,000 clones; more than 65% were seen once. The sample comprised PBMCs. These receptor sequences come from a woman aged 25 to 39 in good health and CMV-seropositive. Each CDR3 is given with its conserved first and last residue. A D gene is named only where the DNA matches it firmly.

v_gene	d_gene	j_gene	CDR3aa	CDR3nt
TRBV2	TRBD2	TRBJ2-7	CASSEAGTSGRVFPAYEQYF	TGTGCCAGCAGTGAAGCGGGCACTAGCGGGAGGGTTTTCCCAGCCTACGAGCAGTACTTC
TRBV5-4	.	TRBJ2-7	CASSWAPGMGEQYF	TGTGCCAGCAGCTGGGCCCCAGGGATGGGCGAGCAGTACTTC
TRBV19	TRBD2	TRBJ2-5	CASSRPTSAPGETQYF	TGTGCCAGTAGTAGGCCAACTAGCGCGCCAGGGGAGACCCAGTACTTC
TRBV6-1	.	TRBJ2-4	CAVSIGAKNIQYF	TGTGCCGTATCAATCGGAGCCAAAAACATTCAGTACTTC
TRBV27	TRBD2	TRBJ2-1	CASSRLAGTNEQFF	TGTGCCAGCAGCCGTTTAGCGGGAACAAATGAGCAGTTCTTC
TRBV6-6	TRBD1	TRBJ1-1	CASSYDRGLGNTEAFF	TGTGCCAGCAGTTACGACAGGGGACTGGGAAACACTGAAGCTTTCTTT
TRBV5-1	.	TRBJ1-6	CASSLVEIGSPLHF	TGCGCCAGCAGCTTGGTTGAGATTGGTTCACCCCTCCACTTT
TRBV7-9	TRBD1	TRBJ1-2	CASSLIQGGYGYTF	TGTGCCAGCAGCTTGATACAGGGGGGCTATGGCTACACCTTC
TRBV25-1	TRBD1	TRBJ1-2	CASSGQGTYGYTF	TGTGCCAGCAGTGGACAGGGTACCTATGGCTACACCTTC
TRBV7-2	.	TRBJ2-7	CASRSTSRGGQYF	TGTGCCAGCAGGTCTACGAGCAGGGGCGGACAGTACTTC
TRBV7-9	TRBD1	TRBJ2-1	CASGDSLYNEQFF	TGTGCCAGCGGGGACAGCCTCTACAATGAGCAGTTCTTC
TRBV11-2	TRBD2	TRBJ2-7	CASSRGRASYEQYF	TGTGCCAGCAGCCGGGGGAGGGCGTCCTACGAGCAGTACTTC
TRBV2	TRBD1	TRBJ2-7	CASSLFDRDPYF	TGTGCCAGCAGTCTCTTCGACAGGGATCCGTACTTC
TRBV5-1	.	TRBJ2-3	CASSSTNRAMKYTDTQYF	TGCGCCAGCAGTTCAACGAACAGGGCCATGAAATACACAGATACGCAGTATTTT